This entry is about one TCR beta chain. What it binds is not known. The data were produced by immunoSEQ multiplex PCR, yet TCRdb's version contains in-frame clones alone and is incomplete. The sample lists 40,000 to 50,000 clones, 75% to 90% occurring once. Germline values: CDR1 SGHNT, CDR2 YENEEA. CDR3 length equals 14 residues. V was trimmed by 10 bases and J by 2 bases, leaving 15 bases between them. Sampled blood was obtained at baseline, cycle 4 day 1, and cycle 7 day 1. The data belong to a study of OX40 agonist ivuxolimab in advanced cancers. Study as a whole: In this cohort, patients received ivuxolimab, an agonistic anti-OX40 (CD134) antibody. Dose-escalation patients had hepatocellular carcinoma, melanoma, renal cell or head and neck cancer.

General study findings and limits: In CD8+ T cells, expanded clones were on average more numerous than in CD4+.

The TCR was taken from an adult with an advanced solid tumor such as melanoma, head and neck, liver or kidney cancer. The gene calls are TRBV11-3 and TRBJ1-5, with D possibly matching TRBD1 (6 bases). The source was CD4+ or CD8+ T cells sorted from blood, collected in a trial of the OX40 agonist ivuxolimab. This chain's CDR3 is CATGGADRNQPQHF. CDR3 bases: TGTGCCACCGGGGGCGCCGATCGCAATCAGCCCCAGCATTTT.